This TCR beta chain was identified in a study of blood T cells in healthy people across ages. Study results and caveats: Both higher diversity and more naive CD4+ cells marked long-lived donors when set against aged donors.

With regard to this clonotype: As yet, its antigen is unknown.

Then a second PCR, running roughly 7 to 11 cycles, was carried out with a sample-barcoded 5' primer and a J-beta primer mix. All cDNA molecules were each tagged by a template-switch adaptor with 12 random nucleotides. TCRdb reanalysed the 5' RACE reads using MiXCR and keeps one entry per CDR3 protein. The sample consists of some 1.5 million distinct CDR3 sequences, 25% to 30% of them appearing once. The V gene's germline CDR1 is SGDLS and CDR2 YYNGEE. CDR3 size: 16 residues. V was clipped by 4 bases and J by 4 bases; unmatched bases: 12. The chain links TRBV9 to TRBJ2-3; 7 bases are a match to TRBD1. The clonotype was recovered from a woman aged 25 to 45 in good health. Sequencing was done on a sample of blood. The CDR3 DNA sequence: TGTGCCAGCAGCTCGCGAAAACAGGGGTCCCCAGATACGCAGTATTTT. Protein sequence: CASSSRKQGSPDTQYF.